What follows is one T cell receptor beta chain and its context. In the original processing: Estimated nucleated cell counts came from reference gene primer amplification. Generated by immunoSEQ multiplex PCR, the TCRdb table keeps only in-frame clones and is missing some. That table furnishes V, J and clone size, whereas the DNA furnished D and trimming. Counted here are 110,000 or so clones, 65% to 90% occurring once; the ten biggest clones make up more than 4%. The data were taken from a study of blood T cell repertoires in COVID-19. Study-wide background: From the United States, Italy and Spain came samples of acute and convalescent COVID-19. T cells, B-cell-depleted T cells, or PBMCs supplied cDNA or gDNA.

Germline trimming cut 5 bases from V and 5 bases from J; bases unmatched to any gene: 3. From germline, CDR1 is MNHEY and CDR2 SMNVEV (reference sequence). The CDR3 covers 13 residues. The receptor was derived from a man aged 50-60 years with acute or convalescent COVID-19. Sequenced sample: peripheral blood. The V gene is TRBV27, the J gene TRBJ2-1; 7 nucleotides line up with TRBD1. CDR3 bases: TGTGCCAGCAGTCCGACAGGGAACAATGAGCAGTTCTTC. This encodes CASSPTGNNEQFF.